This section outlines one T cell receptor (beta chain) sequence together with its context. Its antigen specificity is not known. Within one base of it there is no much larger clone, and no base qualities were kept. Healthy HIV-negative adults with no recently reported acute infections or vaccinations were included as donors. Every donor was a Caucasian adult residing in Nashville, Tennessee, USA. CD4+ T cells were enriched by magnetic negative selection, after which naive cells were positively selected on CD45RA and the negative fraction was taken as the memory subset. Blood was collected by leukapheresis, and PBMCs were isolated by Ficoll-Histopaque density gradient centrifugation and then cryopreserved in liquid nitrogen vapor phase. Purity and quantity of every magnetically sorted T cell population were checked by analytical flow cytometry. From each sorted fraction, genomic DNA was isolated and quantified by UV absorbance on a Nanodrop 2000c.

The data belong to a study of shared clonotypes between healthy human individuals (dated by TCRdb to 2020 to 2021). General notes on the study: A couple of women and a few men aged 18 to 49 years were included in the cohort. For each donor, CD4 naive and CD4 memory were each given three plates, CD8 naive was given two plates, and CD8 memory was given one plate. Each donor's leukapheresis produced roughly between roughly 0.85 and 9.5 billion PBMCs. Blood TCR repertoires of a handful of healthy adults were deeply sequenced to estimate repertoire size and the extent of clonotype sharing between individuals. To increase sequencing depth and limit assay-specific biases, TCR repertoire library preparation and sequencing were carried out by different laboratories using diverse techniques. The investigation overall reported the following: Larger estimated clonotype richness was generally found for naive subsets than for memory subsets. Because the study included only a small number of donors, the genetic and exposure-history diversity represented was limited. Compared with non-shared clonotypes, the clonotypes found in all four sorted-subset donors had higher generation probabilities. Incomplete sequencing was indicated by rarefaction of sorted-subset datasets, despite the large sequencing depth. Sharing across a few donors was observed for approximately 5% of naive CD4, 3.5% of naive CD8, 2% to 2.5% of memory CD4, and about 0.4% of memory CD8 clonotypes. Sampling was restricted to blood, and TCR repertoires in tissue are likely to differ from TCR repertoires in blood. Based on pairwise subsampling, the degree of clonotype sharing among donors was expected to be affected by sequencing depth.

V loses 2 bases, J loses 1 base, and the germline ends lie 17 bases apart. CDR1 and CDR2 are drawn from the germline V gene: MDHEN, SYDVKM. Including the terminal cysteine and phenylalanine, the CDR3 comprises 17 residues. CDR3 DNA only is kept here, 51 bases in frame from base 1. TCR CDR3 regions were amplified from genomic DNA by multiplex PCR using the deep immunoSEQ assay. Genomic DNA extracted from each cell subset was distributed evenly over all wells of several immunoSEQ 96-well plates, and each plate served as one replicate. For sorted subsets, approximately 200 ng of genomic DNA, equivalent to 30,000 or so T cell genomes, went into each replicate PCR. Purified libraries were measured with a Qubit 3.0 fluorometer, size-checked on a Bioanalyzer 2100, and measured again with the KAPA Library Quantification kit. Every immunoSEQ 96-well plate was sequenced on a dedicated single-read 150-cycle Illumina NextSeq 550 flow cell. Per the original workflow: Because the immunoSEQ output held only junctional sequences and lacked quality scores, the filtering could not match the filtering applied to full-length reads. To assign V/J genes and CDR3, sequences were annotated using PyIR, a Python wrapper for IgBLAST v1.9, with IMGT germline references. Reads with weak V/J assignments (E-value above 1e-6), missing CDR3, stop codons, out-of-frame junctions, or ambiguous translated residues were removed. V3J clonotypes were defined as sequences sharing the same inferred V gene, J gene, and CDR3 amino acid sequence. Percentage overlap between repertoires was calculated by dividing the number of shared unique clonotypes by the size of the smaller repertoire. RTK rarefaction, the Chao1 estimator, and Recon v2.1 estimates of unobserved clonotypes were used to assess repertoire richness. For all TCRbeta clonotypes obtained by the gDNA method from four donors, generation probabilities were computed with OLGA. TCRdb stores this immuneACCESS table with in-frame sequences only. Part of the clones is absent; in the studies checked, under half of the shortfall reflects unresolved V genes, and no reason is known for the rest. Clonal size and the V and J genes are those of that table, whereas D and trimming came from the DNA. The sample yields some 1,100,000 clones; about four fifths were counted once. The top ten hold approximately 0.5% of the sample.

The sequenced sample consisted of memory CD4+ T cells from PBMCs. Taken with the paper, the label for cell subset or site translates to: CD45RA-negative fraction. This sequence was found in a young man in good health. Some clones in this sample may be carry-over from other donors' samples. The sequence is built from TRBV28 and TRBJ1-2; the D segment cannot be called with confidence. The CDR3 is CASSLARSPAVNYGYTF. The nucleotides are TGTGCCAGCAGTTTAGCTCGGTCACCTGCTGTTAACTATGGCTACACCTTC.